This T cell receptor beta chain was sequenced in a study of shared clonotypes between healthy human individuals. Turning to the study itself: CD4 naive and CD4 memory each took three plates per donor, while CD8 naive took two and CD8 memory one.

For this clone: Its target is unknown.

With 1 base removed from V and 3 bases from J, the gap between germline ends came to 6 bases. The CDR3 sequence is 13 residues long. Germline CDR1 reads SGHAT; CDR2 reads FQNNGV. Overall study results and limits: Exclusively blood specimens were collected; tissue repertoires likely differ.

Produced via immunoSEQ multiplex PCR; TCRdb's table is partial and in-frame only. The sample lists about 2.1 million clones; around 95% were seen once. Naive CD8 cells lacked CD45RO, underwent positive selection for CCR7 and left out terminally differentiated effector memory CD45RA+ cells. The J gene is TRBJ1-2, the V gene TRBV11-2, with D uncertain. The material sequenced was naive CD8+ T cells from PBMCs. The sequence derives from a young man in good health. Some clones in this sample may be carry-over from other donors' samples. CDR3: CASSLVGYYGYTF. The CDR3 DNA reads TGTGCCAGCAGCTTAGTTGGGTACTATGGCTACACCTTC.